Listed below are T cell receptor beta chains from one sample, sequenced in a study of cytomegalovirus exposure and HLA in healthy donors. Only in-frame clones appear in the TCRdb table, and some are missing; sequencing was by immunoSEQ multiplex PCR. This table holds around 200,000 clones, roughly 80% found once. What was sequenced was PBMCs. Receptor source: a man between 50 and 59 years old in good health and CMV-seronegative. Each CDR3 is given with its conserved first and last residue. Each record gives: V gene, J gene, clone size, D gene, CDR3 DNA, CDR3 protein. The D gene is left open where the match is weak. Some rows have no size entry. The others give once, few or many, or a class for an expanded clone.

v_call: TRBV19
j_call: TRBJ1-5
clone_size: -
d_call: -
cdr3_nt: TGTGCCAGTAGTTCGACTCAGACCCTAAATCAGCCCCAGCATTTT
cdr3_aa: CASSSTQTLNQPQHF

v_call: TRBV2
j_call: TRBJ1-1
clone_size: -
d_call: TRBD1
cdr3_nt: TGTGCCAGCAGGGTTACAGGGGTCACTGAAGCTTTCTTT
cdr3_aa: CASRVTGVTEAFF

v_call: TRBV2
j_call: TRBJ1-3
clone_size: -
d_call: -
cdr3_nt: TGTGCCAGCAGTGAAGACAGAAGGAACACCATATATTTT
cdr3_aa: CASSEDRRNTIYF

v_call: TRBV6-4
j_call: TRBJ1-1
clone_size: -
d_call: -
cdr3_nt: TGTGCCAGCCGTAAGACACAGAACACTGAAGCTTTCTTT
cdr3_aa: CASRKTQNTEAFF

v_call: TRBV11-2
j_call: TRBJ2-2
clone_size: -
d_call: -
cdr3_nt: TGTGCCAGCAGCTTGGCTTCGCCGAACACCGGGGAGCTGTTTTTT
cdr3_aa: CASSLASPNTGELFF

v_call: TRBV4-3
j_call: TRBJ1-5
clone_size: -
d_call: -
cdr3_nt: TGCGCCAGCAGCCAAGATGTTGGGGGGTCGGGTAGCAATCAGCCCCAGCATTTT
cdr3_aa: CASSQDVGGSGSNQPQHF

v_call: TRBV9
j_call: TRBJ2-5
clone_size: -
d_call: -
cdr3_nt: TGTGCCAGCAGCGTAGCGACAGGAGGCCTCCAGACCCAGTACTTC
cdr3_aa: CASSVATGGLQTQYF

v_call: TRBV6-5
j_call: TRBJ2-7
clone_size: -
d_call: -
cdr3_nt: TGTGCCAGCAGTTACTCGTACAGCACCTACGAGCAGTACTTC
cdr3_aa: CASSYSYSTYEQYF

v_call: TRBV7-8
j_call: TRBJ1-1
clone_size: once
d_call: TRBD1
cdr3_nt: TGTGCCAGCAGCGCCTCCGGGACAGGGGCTACTGAAGCTTTCTTT
cdr3_aa: CASSASGTGATEAFF

v_call: TRBV29-1
j_call: TRBJ2-1
clone_size: -
d_call: -
cdr3_nt: TGCAGCGTTAAGACAGGCCTAAATGAGCAGTTCTTC
cdr3_aa: CSVKTGLNEQFF

v_call: TRBV19
j_call: TRBJ1-5
clone_size: -
d_call: -
cdr3_nt: TGTGCCAGTAGTATTACGGTCCTAAGCAATCAGCCCCAGCATTTT
cdr3_aa: CASSITVLSNQPQHF

v_call: TRBV30
j_call: TRBJ1-5
clone_size: -
d_call: TRBD1
cdr3_nt: TGTGCCTGCGGACAGGGAAGGCAGCCCCAGCATTTT
cdr3_aa: CACGQGRQPQHF

v_call: TRBV7-9
j_call: TRBJ2-2
clone_size: -
d_call: TRBD1
cdr3_nt: TGTGCCAGCAGTCGGGACAGGGGGATCGGGGAGCTGTTTTTT
cdr3_aa: CASSRDRGIGELFF

v_call: TRBV9
j_call: TRBJ2-7
clone_size: -
d_call: -
cdr3_nt: TGTGCCAGCAGCGTACCCGTCCAGTACTTC
cdr3_aa: CASSVPVQYF

v_call: TRBV19
j_call: TRBJ1-5
clone_size: -
d_call: -
cdr3_nt: TGTGCCAGTAGTGGGCGGGGCAGGGCTAGCAATCAGCCCCAGCATTTT
cdr3_aa: CASSGRGRASNQPQHF

v_call: TRBV5-1
j_call: TRBJ2-1
clone_size: -
d_call: TRBD2
cdr3_nt: TGCGCCAGCACCTCCAACCCGGGAGGATACAATGAGCAGTTCTTC
cdr3_aa: CASTSNPGGYNEQFF

v_call: TRBV6-6
j_call: TRBJ2-7
clone_size: -
d_call: TRBD1
cdr3_nt: TGTGCCAGCACCGCTTGGGACAGGGGATACGAGCAGTACTTC
cdr3_aa: CASTAWDRGYEQYF

v_call: TRBV5-1
j_call: TRBJ2-7
clone_size: -
d_call: -
cdr3_nt: TGCGCCAGCGCGGCGGTCGGGCAGCGAGGGACCTACGAGCAGTACTTC
cdr3_aa: CASAAVGQRGTYEQYF

v_call: TRBV7-3
j_call: TRBJ2-2
clone_size: -
d_call: -
cdr3_nt: TGTGCCAGCAGCGACGTTACAGCAAACACCGGGGAGCTGTTTTTT
cdr3_aa: CASSDVTANTGELFF

v_call: TRBV6-1
j_call: TRBJ1-1
clone_size: -
d_call: TRBD1
cdr3_nt: TGTGCCAGCAGTGGAGGACAGGGGATTTTGAACACTGAAGCTTTCTTT
cdr3_aa: CASSGGQGILNTEAFF

v_call: TRBV20-1
j_call: TRBJ2-7
clone_size: -
d_call: -
cdr3_nt: TGCAGTCGACGGGGGTCCTACGAGCAGTACTTC
cdr3_aa: CSRRGSYEQYF

v_call: TRBV7-9
j_call: TRBJ2-7
clone_size: -
d_call: -
cdr3_nt: TGTGCCAGCAGCCCGCGGGACGGCTCCTACGAGCAGTACTTC
cdr3_aa: CASSPRDGSYEQYF

v_call: TRBV7-2
j_call: TRBJ2-1
clone_size: -
d_call: -
cdr3_nt: TGTGCCAGCAGCCGAGAAAAGGGGTACAATGAGCAGTTCTTC
cdr3_aa: CASSREKGYNEQFF

v_call: TRBV5-5
j_call: TRBJ1-4
clone_size: -
d_call: -
cdr3_nt: TGTGCCAGCAGCTCCCCGGGACACTCAAATGAAAAACTGTTTTTT
cdr3_aa: CASSSPGHSNEKLFF

v_call: TRBV28
j_call: TRBJ2-7
clone_size: -
d_call: TRBD1
cdr3_nt: TGTGCCAGCAAAAGACAGGGGCCACCCTACGAGCAGTACTTC
cdr3_aa: CASKRQGPPYEQYF

v_call: TRBV7-2
j_call: TRBJ2-7
clone_size: -
d_call: -
cdr3_nt: TGTGCCAGCAGTTCGAGTGTAGTTTTTTCCTACGAGCAGTACTTC
cdr3_aa: CASSSSVVFSYEQYF

v_call: TRBV6-1
j_call: TRBJ1-3
clone_size: -
d_call: -
cdr3_nt: TGTGCCAGTCGAGTCTTCTCTGGAAACACCATATATTTT
cdr3_aa: CASRVFSGNTIYF

v_call: TRBV4-2
j_call: TRBJ1-1
clone_size: -
d_call: -
cdr3_nt: TGTGCCAGCAGCCAAATCGGGGGTGGGAGATTGAACACTGAAGCTTTCTTT
cdr3_aa: CASSQIGGGRLNTEAFF

v_call: TRBV6-5
j_call: TRBJ1-1
clone_size: -
d_call: -
cdr3_nt: TGTGCCAGCAGGGCTCACAGTAACACTGAAGCTTTCTTT
cdr3_aa: CASRAHSNTEAFF

v_call: TRBV9
j_call: TRBJ2-1
clone_size: -
d_call: -
cdr3_nt: TGTGCCAGCAGCGTAGATGTAAGGGGCAGTGAGCAGTTCTTC
cdr3_aa: CASSVDVRGSEQFF

v_call: TRBV7-2
j_call: TRBJ2-3
clone_size: -
d_call: TRBD2
cdr3_nt: TGTGCCAGCAGCTTCGCGGGAGTTGGTAATACGCAGTATTTT
cdr3_aa: CASSFAGVGNTQYF

v_call: TRBV9
j_call: TRBJ1-1
clone_size: -
d_call: TRBD1
cdr3_nt: TGTGCCAGCAGCACGTCAGGACAGGGGGCCCAAACTGAAGCTTTCTTT
cdr3_aa: CASSTSGQGAQTEAFF

v_call: TRBV9
j_call: TRBJ2-3
clone_size: once
d_call: -
cdr3_nt: TGTGCCAGCAGCGTAGGGGGCGGTAGCACAGATACGCAGTATTTT
cdr3_aa: CASSVGGGSTDTQYF

v_call: TRBV11-2
j_call: TRBJ1-5
clone_size: -
d_call: TRBD1
cdr3_nt: TGTGCCAGCAGGCAAACAGGGGGCAGGCAGCCCCAGCATTTT
cdr3_aa: CASRQTGGRQPQHF

v_call: TRBV7-2
j_call: TRBJ1-2
clone_size: -
d_call: -
cdr3_nt: TGTGCCAGCAGCCCTATTTCGAACTATGGCTACACCTTC
cdr3_aa: CASSPISNYGYTF

v_call: TRBV2
j_call: TRBJ2-5
clone_size: once
d_call: TRBD1
cdr3_nt: TGTGCCAGCAGCCCGACAGGGGTCCGGGAGACCCAGTACTTC
cdr3_aa: CASSPTGVRETQYF

v_call: TRBV11-2
j_call: TRBJ2-3
clone_size: -
d_call: TRBD2
cdr3_nt: TGTGCCAGCAGCTCCTGGACTAGCGAAAAGCACACAGATACGCAGTATTTT
cdr3_aa: CASSSWTSEKHTDTQYF

v_call: TRBV4-3
j_call: TRBJ2-3
clone_size: -
d_call: TRBD1
cdr3_nt: TGCGCCAGCAGCCAAGACCGACAGGGGGCGCTGGATACGCAGTATTTT
cdr3_aa: CASSQDRQGALDTQYF

v_call: TRBV5-1
j_call: TRBJ1-6
clone_size: -
d_call: TRBD1
cdr3_nt: TGCGCCAGCAGCTCTACAGGGGGCGGTTCACCCCTCCACTTT
cdr3_aa: CASSSTGGGSPLHF

v_call: TRBV19
j_call: TRBJ1-4
clone_size: few
d_call: TRBD1
cdr3_nt: TGTGCCAGTATCGGGACAGGGGAGGGTCTGGAAAAACTGTTTTTT
cdr3_aa: CASIGTGEGLEKLFF

v_call: TRBV29-1
j_call: TRBJ2-7
clone_size: once
d_call: TRBD1
cdr3_nt: TGCAGCGTTGAAGGGACAGGGGGCAAGCAGTACTTC
cdr3_aa: CSVEGTGGKQYF

v_call: TRBV7-9
j_call: TRBJ2-7
clone_size: once
d_call: TRBD1
cdr3_nt: TGTGCCAGCAGCGTAGGACAGGGGACCTACGAGCAGTACTTC
cdr3_aa: CASSVGQGTYEQYF

v_call: TRBV5-5
j_call: TRBJ1-5
clone_size: -
d_call: -
cdr3_nt: TGTGCCAGCAGCTTGCAGGGGCTCAGCAATCAGCCCCAGCATTTT
cdr3_aa: CASSLQGLSNQPQHF

v_call: TRBV14
j_call: TRBJ2-7
clone_size: -
d_call: -
cdr3_nt: TGTGCCAGCAGCGAAACCCGGACTAAGGGGTCCTACGAGCAGTACTTC
cdr3_aa: CASSETRTKGSYEQYF

v_call: TRBV18
j_call: TRBJ2-5
clone_size: once
d_call: TRBD2
cdr3_nt: TGTGCCAGCTCATTAAGCGGGGTCCCCGGGGAGACCCAGTACTTC
cdr3_aa: CASSLSGVPGETQYF

v_call: TRBV7-9
j_call: TRBJ2-7
clone_size: -
d_call: TRBD1
cdr3_nt: TGTGCCAGCAGCCCCGGGACAGGGCTCTACGAGCAGTACTTC
cdr3_aa: CASSPGTGLYEQYF

v_call: TRBV4-3
j_call: TRBJ1-5
clone_size: -
d_call: -
cdr3_nt: TGCGCCAGCAGCCAATCAATGATCGGGAATCAGCCCCAGCATTTT
cdr3_aa: CASSQSMIGNQPQHF

v_call: TRBV5-8
j_call: TRBJ1-4
clone_size: -
d_call: TRBD1
cdr3_nt: TGTGCCAGCAGCGGCGGGACAGGGGCAACTAATGAAAAACTGTTTTTT
cdr3_aa: CASSGGTGATNEKLFF

v_call: TRBV11-2
j_call: TRBJ2-5
clone_size: -
d_call: -
cdr3_nt: TGTGCCAGCAGCAGTAACGGGGGTTTCGAGACCCAGTACTTC
cdr3_aa: CASSSNGGFETQYF

v_call: TRBV5-1
j_call: TRBJ1-2
clone_size: -
d_call: TRBD1
cdr3_nt: TGCGCCAGCAGCTTACCCACAGGGGTCCGAGGGGACTATGGCTACACCTTC
cdr3_aa: CASSLPTGVRGDYGYTF

v_call: TRBV5-1
j_call: TRBJ2-5
clone_size: -
d_call: TRBD2
cdr3_nt: TGCGCCAGCAGCTTGGGACTAGCGGTGGAGACCCAGTACTTC
cdr3_aa: CASSLGLAVETQYF

v_call: TRBV5-1
j_call: TRBJ2-3
clone_size: -
d_call: -
cdr3_nt: TGCGCCAGCAGCCGAAATGGACAAGCTTTCACAGATACGCAGTATTTT
cdr3_aa: CASSRNGQAFTDTQYF

v_call: TRBV9
j_call: TRBJ2-2
clone_size: -
d_call: -
cdr3_nt: TGTGCCAGCAGCGCTTCCTCAGGGAACACCGGGGAGCTGTTTTTT
cdr3_aa: CASSASSGNTGELFF

v_call: TRBV19
j_call: TRBJ1-4
clone_size: few
d_call: -
cdr3_nt: TGTGCCAGTACGTTCGCAGGCTACAATGAAAAACTGTTTTTT
cdr3_aa: CASTFAGYNEKLFF